Listed here are 17 T cell receptor beta chains from one sample, sequenced in a study of radiotherapy plus CTLA-4 blockade in lung cancer. Sequenced by immunoSEQ multiplex PCR; TCRdb stores in-frame clones only, minus some. The sample lists 75,000 to 95,000 clones, about three quarters occurring once. Sequences were derived from peripheral blood, sampled from a patient treated with radiotherapy plus ipilimumab. All receptors come from a human donor with non-small cell lung cancer that progressed on radiotherapy plus ipilimumab.

This clone occurred a few times. This CDR3 is CASSLRQAYSERNTEAFF. The CDR3 nucleotides are TGTGCCAGCAGTTTAAGACAAGCTTACTCAGAAAGAAACACTGAAGCTTTCTTT. The chain uses TRBV28 and TRBJ1-1, with unresolved D. Trimming shortened V by 2 bases and J by 2 bases, and 21 bases separated the two germline ends. The germline gives CDR1 MDHEN, CDR2 SYDVKM. The CDR3 is 18 amino acids.

CDR3 sequence reads: CSVGTGEDTQYF. The CDR3 DNA follows: TGCAGCGTTGGGACAGGGGAAGATACGCAGTATTTT. The chain carries TRBV29-1 and TRBJ2-3, with 9 bases identical to TRBD1. With V trimmed by 4 bases and J by 5 bases, 1 base remained unmatched. The CDR3 is made up of 12 amino acids. Germline V gene sequence: CDR1 SQVTM, CDR2 ANQGSEA.

This chain connects TRBV10-2 to TRBJ1-2, with D perhaps matching TRBD1 (5 bases). Germline CDR1 and CDR2: WSHSY and SAAADI. This CDR3 has 16 amino acids. V gave up 0 bases and J gave up 6 bases, with 17 bases separating them. CDR3 loop: CASSESGTGLGHGYTF. The CDR3 DNA sequence: TGCGCCAGCAGTGAGTCGGGGACCGGATTAGGACATGGCTACACCTTC.

The genes are TRBV27 and TRBJ2-1; 9 nucleotides agree with TRBD2. The germline gives CDR1 MNHEY, CDR2 SMNVEV (reference sequence). The trim removed 5 bases at V and 7 bases at J, leaving 12 bases unmatched. This CDR3 spans 16 amino acids. The CDR3 is CASSPPGGRAGNEQFF. The CDR3 nucleotides read TGTGCCAGCAGTCCCCCAGGCGGGAGGGCGGGGAATGAGCAGTTCTTC.

This chain joins TRBV9 and TRBJ1-1, with unresolved D. Germline assignment: CDR1 SGDLS and CDR2 YYNGEE. The V end was cut by 4 bases, the J end by 7 bases, with 14 bases between. This CDR3 has 13 residues. The CDR3 is CASSPRTADEAFF. CDR3 DNA sequence: TGTGCCAGCAGCCCGAGGACCGCCGATGAAGCTTTCTTT.

V gene TRBV9 combines with J gene TRBJ1-1; D possibly corresponds to TRBD1 (5 bases). Trimming removed 0 bases at V and 1 base at J, with 10 bases between. This CDR3 has 15 residues. Germline assignment: CDR1 SGDLS and CDR2 YYNGEE. The CDR3: CASSVGGTGNTEAFF. The CDR3 nucleotides read TGTGCCAGCAGCGTAGGAGGGACGGGGAACACTGAAGCTTTCTTT.

The chain employs TRBV11-2 and TRBJ1-1; D is uncertain. Trimming removed 7 bases from V and 5 bases from J, with 14 bases in between. CDR1 SGHAT and CDR2 FQNNGV come from the germline V gene. The CDR3 runs to 13 residues. The CDR3 reads CASKQAGNTEAFF. Written as DNA, the CDR3 is TGTGCCAGCAAACAAGCGGGCAATACTGAAGCTTTCTTT.

This chain connects TRBV9 to TRBJ1-1; possible D gene TRBD1, 5 bases. V lost 4 bases and J lost 1, with 11 bases in between. Germline V gene sequence: CDR1 SGDLS, CDR2 YYNGEE. This CDR3 contains 14 residues. DNA of the CDR3: TGTGCCAGCAGCTCGGGGCAGCCGAACACTGAAGCTTTCTTT. Translation: CASSSGQPNTEAFF.

The chain joins TRBV14 to TRBJ2-5; 7 bases fit TRBD1. The J segment lost 5 bases and the V segment lost 0 bases, leaving 12 bases of the junction unmatched. Germline CDR1 is SGHDN and CDR2 is FVKESK. The CDR3 spans 17 residues. The CDR3 sequence: CASSQDPPSGGRETQYF. The CDR3 nucleotides are TGTGCCAGCAGCCAAGATCCGCCCTCAGGGGGTCGGGAGACCCAGTACTTC.

This clone was seen more than once but under ten times. The rearrangement links TRBV2 to TRBJ2-7; D remains ambiguous. There are 12 residues in the CDR3. Trimming pared 2 bases from V and 3 bases from J, leaving 5 bases between. Germline CDR1 and CDR2: SNHLY and FYNNEI. CDR3 bases: TGTGCCAGCAGTGAACTCTTCTACGAGCAGTACTTC. This codes for CASSELFYEQYF.

The J gene is TRBJ1-4, the V gene TRBV28, with 7 positions matching TRBD1. Germline V gene sequence: CDR1 MDHEN, CDR2 SYDVKM. The CDR3 sequence is 13 residues long. J lost 5 bases, V lost 11 bases, and 8 bases had no gene match. The CDR3 DNA reads TGTGCCGTGAGGGACAGCCGAAATGAAAAACTGTTTTTT. Its protein is CAVRDSRNEKLFF.

V usage is TRBV7-9 and J usage is TRBJ1-1; no definite D call. The CDR3 is 14 residues long. The V end was cut by 1 base, the J end by 6 bases, with 12 bases between. Per the germline V gene, CDR1 is SEHNR and CDR2 is FQNEAQ (reference sequence). CDR3 in DNA: TGTGCCAGCAGCTTAGAGTCCCCGGGATCTGAAGCTTTCTTT. Translation: CASSLESPGSEAFF.

The rearrangement joins TRBV2 to TRBJ2-7; D possibly corresponds to TRBD2 (6 bases). The V end was cut by 7 bases, the J end by 1 base, with 20 bases between. Germline loops: CDR1 SNHLY, CDR2 FYNNEI. This CDR3 has 16 amino acids. This chain's CDR3 is CASKETGRTGSYEQYF. The CDR3 DNA follows: TGTGCCAGCAAGGAGACGGGGAGGACGGGGTCCTACGAGCAGTACTTC.

The rearrangement links TRBV4-1 to TRBJ2-5; 7 bases match TRBD1. V trimming: 1 base; J trimming: 4 bases; junction bases outside the gene matches: 6. Germline CDR1 and CDR2: MGHRA and YSYEKL. This CDR3 is 15 amino acids long. CDR3 sequence: CASSQGGTVVETQYF. The DNA of the CDR3 is TGCGCCAGCAGCCAAGGAGGGACAGTAGTAGAGACCCAGTACTTC.

The chain combines TRBV28 with TRBJ1-4; possible D gene TRBD1, 5 bases. CDR3 length: 15 residues. Trimming pared 2 bases from V and 4 bases from J, leaving 11 bases between. From germline, CDR1 is MDHEN and CDR2 SYDVKM. CDR3 in amino acids: CASSLPQGNNEKLFF. CDR3 in DNA: TGTGCCAGCAGTTTACCCCAGGGTAATAATGAAAAACTGTTTTTT.

The chain recombines TRBV5-4 with TRBJ2-2; D tentatively fits TRBD1 or TRBD2 (5 bases each). CDR1 is SGHNT and CDR2 is YYREEE in the germline V gene (reference sequence). The CDR3 sequence is 14 residues long. The V end was cut by 10 bases, the J end by 0 bases, with 13 bases between. CDR3 amino acids: CAAGTHANTGELFF. The CDR3 nucleotides read TGTGCCGCCGGGACCCACGCGAACACCGGGGAGCTGTTTTTT.

V and J are TRBV5-4 and TRBJ2-4; the match to TRBD1 covers 8 bases. Per the germline V gene, CDR1 is SGHNT and CDR2 is YYREEE (reference sequence). CDR3 size: 15 residues. Trimming took 4 bases from V and 2 from J; bases not matched to a gene: 5. The CDR3 protein is CASSRTGGTKNIQYF. In DNA form, the CDR3 reads TGTGCCAGCAGCCGCACAGGGGGGACCAAAAACATTCAGTACTTC.